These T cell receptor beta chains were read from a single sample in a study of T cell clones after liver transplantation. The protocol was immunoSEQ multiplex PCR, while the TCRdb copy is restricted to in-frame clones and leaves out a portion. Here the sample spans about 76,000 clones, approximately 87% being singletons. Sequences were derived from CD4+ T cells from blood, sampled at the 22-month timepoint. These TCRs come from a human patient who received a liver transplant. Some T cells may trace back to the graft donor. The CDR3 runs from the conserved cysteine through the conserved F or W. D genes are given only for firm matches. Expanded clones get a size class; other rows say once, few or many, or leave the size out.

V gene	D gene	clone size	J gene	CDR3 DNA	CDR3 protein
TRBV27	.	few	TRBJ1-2	TGTGCCAGCAGTCCACGGCCCCCGATCGGCTACACCTTC	CASSPRPPIGYTF
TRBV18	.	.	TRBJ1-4	TGTGCCAGCTCACCGATAAGAGAGGAAAAACTGTTTTTT	CASSPIREEKLFF
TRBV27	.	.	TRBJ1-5	TGTGCCAGCAGTTCAGGGTCGGGGGGCGGTCAGCCCCAGCATTTT	CASSSGSGGGQPQHF
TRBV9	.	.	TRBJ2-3	TGTGCCAGCAGCGCAGGAGTCTCGGCGGGGAACACAGATACGCAGTATTTT	CASSAGVSAGNTDTQYF
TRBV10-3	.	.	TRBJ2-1	TGTGCCATCAGGGAGAAGGGATACAATGAGCAGTTCTTC	CAIREKGYNEQFF
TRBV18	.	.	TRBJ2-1	TGTGCCAGCTCACCACCTACAAGGCCGGGAACATCCTACAATGAGCAGTTCTTC	CASSPPTRPGTSYNEQFF
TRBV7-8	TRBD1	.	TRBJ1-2	TGTGCCAGCAGCTTAAGGGACAGGGGGCTTTATGGCTACACCTTC	CASSLRDRGLYGYTF
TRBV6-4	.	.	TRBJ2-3	TGTGCCAGCAGTGAGGATGAAACAGATACGCAGTATTTT	CASSEDETDTQYF
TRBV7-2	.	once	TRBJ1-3	TGTGCCAGCAGCTTAAGTAGGGCCGGAAACACCATATATTTT	CASSLSRAGNTIYF
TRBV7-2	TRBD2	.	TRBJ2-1	TGTGCCAGCAGTAGAAAACCCCCGGGACTAGCTACCTCCTACAATGAGCAGTTCTTC	CASSRKPPGLATSYNEQFF
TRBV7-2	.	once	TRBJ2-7	TGTGCCAGCAGCCCCGGACGGGGGTACGAGCAGTACTTC	CASSPGRGYEQYF
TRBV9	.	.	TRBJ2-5	TGTGCCAGCAGCGTAGCAGGGGCGACCCAGTACTTC	CASSVAGATQYF
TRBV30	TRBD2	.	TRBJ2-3	TGTGCCTGGGAAGCGGGGGGGGGCACAGATACGCAGTATTTT	CAWEAGGGTDTQYF
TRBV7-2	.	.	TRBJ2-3	TGTGCCAGCAGCTTAGACGGCGGGGGCCCGAGAGATACGCAGTATTTT	CASSLDGGGPRDTQYF
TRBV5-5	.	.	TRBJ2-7	TGTGCCAGCAGCTTAATCACGGACGGCTCCTACGAGCAGTACTTC	CASSLITDGSYEQYF
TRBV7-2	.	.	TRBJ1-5	TGTGCCAGCAGCTCCACAGGGTCCAGTCAGCCCCAGCATTTT	CASSSTGSSQPQHF
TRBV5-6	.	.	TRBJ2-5	TGTGCCAGCAGCTTGATTGACCTGCGGACAACAGGGCGGGAGACCCAGTACTTC	CASSLIDLRTTGRETQYF
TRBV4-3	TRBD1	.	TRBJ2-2	TGCGCCAGCAGCCGAGAAGACAGGGTCGGGGAGCTGTTTTTT	CASSREDRVGELFF
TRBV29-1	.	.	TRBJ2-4	TGCAGCGTTCCTCAGGGAGACATTCAGTACTTC	CSVPQGDIQYF
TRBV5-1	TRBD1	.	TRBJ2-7	TGCGCCAGCAGCTATCGGACAGGCGGGCTAGGCTACGAGCAGTACTTC	CASSYRTGGLGYEQYF
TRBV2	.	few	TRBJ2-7	TGTGCCAGCAGTAAGGCGTTGAGTGAGCAGTACTTC	CASSKALSEQYF
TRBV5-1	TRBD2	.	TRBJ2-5	TGCGCCAGCAGCTTGGCACCTAGCGGGGGGGCCAGGGAGACCCAGTACTTC	CASSLAPSGGARETQYF
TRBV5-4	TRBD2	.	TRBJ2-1	TGTGCCAGCAGCTTGGACGGGACTAGCGTCTACAATGAGCAGTTCTTC	CASSLDGTSVYNEQFF
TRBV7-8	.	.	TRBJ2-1	TGTGCCAGCAGCTTAGGGGCGTACAATGAGCAGTTCTTC	CASSLGAYNEQFF
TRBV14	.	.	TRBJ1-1	TGTGCCAGCAGCCGGCCGGGGACTGAAGCTTTCTTT	CASSRPGTEAFF
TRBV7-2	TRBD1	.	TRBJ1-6	TGTGCCAGCAGTCCCCAACAGGGGAATAATTCACCCCTCCACTTT	CASSPQQGNNSPLHF
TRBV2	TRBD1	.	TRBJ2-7	TGTGCCAGCAGACTCCCCGACAGGGGGGGTTCCTACGAGCAGTACTTC	CASRLPDRGGSYEQYF
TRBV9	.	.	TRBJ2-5	TGTGCCAGCAGCCGAGGGACCGACCCTGAGACCCAGTACTTC	CASSRGTDPETQYF
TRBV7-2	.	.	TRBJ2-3	TGTGCCAGCAGCTTCCGAGGGGGTTATGGAGGGGCAAACACAGATACGCAGTATTTT	CASSFRGGYGGANTDTQYF
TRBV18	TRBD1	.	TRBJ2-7	TGTGCCAGTACTTCGACAGGGGTAGAGGAGCAGTACTTC	CASTSTGVEEQYF
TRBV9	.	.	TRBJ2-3	TGTGCCAGCAGCCCCCTGGGACTGGGCGGCACAGATACGCAGTATTTT	CASSPLGLGGTDTQYF
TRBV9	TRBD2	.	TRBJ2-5	TGTGCCAGCAGCCCCGGACTAGCGGGAGGGCCCTCGGAGACCCAGTACTTC	CASSPGLAGGPSETQYF
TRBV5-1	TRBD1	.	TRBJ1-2	TGCGCCAGCAGCTTGGGAGGGGGCAGGACAAACTATGGCTACACCTTC	CASSLGGGRTNYGYTF
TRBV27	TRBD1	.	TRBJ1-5	TGTGCCAGCAGGACTGGACAGGGTTTTCACCAGCCCCAGCATTTT	CASRTGQGFHQPQHF
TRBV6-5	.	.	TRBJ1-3	TGTGCCAGCAGCCGGACAGACCCTGGAAACACCATATATTTT	CASSRTDPGNTIYF
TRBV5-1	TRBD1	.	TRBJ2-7	TGCGCCAGCAGCCCTCGACAGGGGGTGAACGAGCAGTACTTC	CASSPRQGVNEQYF
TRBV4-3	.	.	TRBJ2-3	TGCGCCAGCAGCCAAGATCTCCCAGGGGCCGCCGTTAATACGCAGTATTTT	CASSQDLPGAAVNTQYF
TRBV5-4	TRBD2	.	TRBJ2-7	TGTGCCAGCAGCTTGGGACTAGCGGGAGGGCCGTACGAGCAGTACTTC	CASSLGLAGGPYEQYF
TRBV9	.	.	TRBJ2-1	TGTGCCAGCAGCACCGACCTGTACAATGAGCAGTTCTTC	CASSTDLYNEQFF
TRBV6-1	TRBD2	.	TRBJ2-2	TGTGCCAGCAGTGTGACTAGCGGGGGACACACCGGGGAGCTGTTTTTT	CASSVTSGGHTGELFF
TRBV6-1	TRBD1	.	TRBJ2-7	TGTGCCAGCTGCGACAGGGCTGGCGAGCAGTACTTC	CASCDRAGEQYF
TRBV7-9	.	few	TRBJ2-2	TGTGCCAGCAGCATACCTTCAGGGACTAACACCGGGGAGCTGTTTTTT	CASSIPSGTNTGELFF
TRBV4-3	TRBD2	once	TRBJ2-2	TGCGCCAGCAGCCAAGATCGGGGGAGGGGCACCGGGGAGCTGTTTTTT	CASSQDRGRGTGELFF
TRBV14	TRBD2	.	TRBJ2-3	TGTGCCAGCAGCCGAAGCGGGGTGGGAGATACGCAGTATTTT	CASSRSGVGDTQYF
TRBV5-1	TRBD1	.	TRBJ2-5	TGCGCCAGCAGCCTAGGGACAGGCCAAGAGACCCAGTACTTC	CASSLGTGQETQYF
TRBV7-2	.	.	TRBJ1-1	TGTGCCAGCAGCTTAGGGCGCAGGGACGGTGAAGCTTTCTTT	CASSLGRRDGEAFF
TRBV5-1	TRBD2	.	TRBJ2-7	TGCGCCAGCAGCTTGGCCGGACTAGCGGGGGGTAACTACGAGCAGTACTTC	CASSLAGLAGGNYEQYF
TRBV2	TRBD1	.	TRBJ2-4	TGTGCCACCTCGGGACAGGGGGAAAACATTCAGTACTTC	CATSGQGENIQYF
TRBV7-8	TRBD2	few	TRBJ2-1	TGTGCCAGCAGCTTAGCGGCCTTGCCTAGCGGGATCTATGAGCAGTTCTTC	CASSLAALPSGIYEQFF
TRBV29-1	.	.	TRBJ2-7	TGCAGCGTCGGGCCCTTCTCCTACGAGCAGTACTTC	CSVGPFSYEQYF
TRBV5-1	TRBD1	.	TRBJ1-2	TGCGCCAGCAGTCCGGGCGGGCGGGACAGCGCTAACTATGGCTACACCTTC	CASSPGGRDSANYGYTF